A selection of T cell receptor beta chains follows, all from one sample in a study of T cell repertoires in cytomegalovirus infection. TCRdb re-called the reads through MiXCR, storing one row per CDR3 protein. The table shows 350,000 to 550,000 distinct CDR3 sequences, with roughly a third occurring only once. Sequencing was performed on PBMCs. Receptor source: a human donor in good health (CMV status not recorded). Some clones in this sample may be carry-over from other donors' samples. Each CDR3 is given with its conserved first and last residue. D genes are given only for firm matches. Where a row states a size, it is once, few, many or the class of an expanded clone; other rows omit it.

D	J	V	size	CDR3	DNA
TRBD2	TRBJ2-7	TRBV5-1	NA	CASSAERGGAYEQYF	TGCGCCAGCAGCGCGGAGCGGGGGGGAGCTTACGAGCAGTACTTC
TRBD2	TRBJ2-1	TRBV7-2	NA	CASSGRGGRGSYNEQFF	TGTGCCAGCAGCGGTCGGGGGGGGCGGGGATCTTACAATGAGCAGTTCTTC
TRBD1	TRBJ2-6	TRBV7-2	NA	CASSFTTGMAGGASGANVLTF	TGTGCCAGCAGCTTTACCACAGGAATGGCAGGGGGCGCATCTGGGGCCAACGTCCTGACTTTC
NA	TRBJ2-1	TRBV6-5	NA	CASKGRGPYNEQFF	TGTGCCAGCAAGGGCAGGGGACCCTACAATGAGCAGTTCTTC
NA	TRBJ2-1	TRBV6-1	NA	CASSPGATGRNEQFF	TGTGCCAGCAGTCCCGGGGCCACAGGGAGGAATGAGCAGTTCTTC
NA	TRBJ1-4	TRBV7-2	NA	CASSILGRTGNEKLFF	TGTGCCAGCAGCATACTAGGGCGTACAGGCAATGAAAAACTGTTTTTT
NA	TRBJ2-3	TRBV15	NA	CATSRGRAASTDTQYF	TGTGCCACCAGCAGAGGTAGAGCGGCGAGCACAGATACGCAGTATTTT
NA	TRBJ2-6	TRBV28	NA	CASNGVRGSPGANVLTF	TGTGCCAGCAACGGGGTACGGGGGAGCCCTGGGGCCAACGTCCTGACTTTC
NA	TRBJ1-6	TRBV7-9	NA	CASSLTRDNSPLHF	TGTGCCAGCAGCTTAACACGGGATAATTCACCCCTCCACTTT
NA	TRBJ2-5	TRBV7-9	many	CASSPPPAGRRETQYF	TGTGCCAGCAGCCCTCCGCCGGCAGGGAGGCGAGAGACCCAGTACTTC
TRBD2	TRBJ2-3	TRBV4-1	few	CASSQDGPRGTSGGASGDTQYF	TGCGCCAGCAGCCAAGATGGGCCGCGTGGGACTAGCGGGGGGGCCTCGGGAGATACGCAGTATTTT
TRBD2	TRBJ2-2	TRBV27	few	CASSSLWTSGGWELFF	TGTGCCAGCAGTAGCCTTTGGACTAGCGGGGGCTGGGAGCTGTTTTTT